This T cell receptor (beta chain) originates from a study of OX40 agonist ivuxolimab in advanced cancers. Clones were sequenced by immunoSEQ multiplex PCR, and TCRdb holds only the in-frame ones, with some missing. Of roughly 76,000 clones listed, around four fifths are singletons. Germline V gene sequence: CDR1 SGHTA, CDR2 FQGNSA. With V trimmed by 3 bases and J by 11 bases, 7 bases remained unmatched. CDR3 size: 13 residues. The genes are TRBV7-2 and TRBJ1-1, with 9 bases matching TRBD1. The material was CD4+ or CD8+ T cells sorted from blood, obtained in a trial of the OX40 agonist ivuxolimab. The source is an adult with an advanced solid tumor such as melanoma, head and neck, liver or kidney cancer. CDR3 sequence: CASSFKTGGLAFF. The CDR3 DNA sequence: TGTGCCAGCAGCTTCAAGACAGGGGGTTTGGCTTTCTTT.